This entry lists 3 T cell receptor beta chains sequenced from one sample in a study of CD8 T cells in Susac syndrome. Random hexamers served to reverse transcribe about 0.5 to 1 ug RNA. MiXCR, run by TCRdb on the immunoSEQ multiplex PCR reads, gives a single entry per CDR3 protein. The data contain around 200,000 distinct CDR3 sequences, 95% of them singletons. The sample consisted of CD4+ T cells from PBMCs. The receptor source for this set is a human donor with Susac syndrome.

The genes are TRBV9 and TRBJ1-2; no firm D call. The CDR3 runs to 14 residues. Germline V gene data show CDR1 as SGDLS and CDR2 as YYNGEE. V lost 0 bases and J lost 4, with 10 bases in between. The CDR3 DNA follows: TGTGCCAGCAGCGTAGGGCAGGCGCTCTATGGCTACACCTTC. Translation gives CASSVGQALYGYTF.

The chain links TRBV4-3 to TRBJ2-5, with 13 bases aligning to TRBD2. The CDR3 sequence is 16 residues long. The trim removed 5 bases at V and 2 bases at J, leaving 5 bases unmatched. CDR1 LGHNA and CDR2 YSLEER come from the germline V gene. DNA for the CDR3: TGCGCCAGCAGCAGGACTAGCGGGGGTTTGCAAGAGACCCAGTACTTC. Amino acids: CASSRTSGGLQETQYF.

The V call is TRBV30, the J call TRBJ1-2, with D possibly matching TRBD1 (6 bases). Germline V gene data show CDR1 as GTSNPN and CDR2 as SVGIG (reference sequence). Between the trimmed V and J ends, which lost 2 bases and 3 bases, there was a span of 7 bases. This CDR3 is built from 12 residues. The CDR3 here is CAWSTGYYGYTF. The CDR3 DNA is TGTGCCTGGAGTACAGGGTACTATGGCTACACCTTC.